This entry describes one TCR beta chain. The authors' processing: Scientists estimated how many nucleated cells there were by amplifying reference gene primers. Here immunoSEQ multiplex PCR was the method, and the copy in TCRdb shows in-frame clones only, minus some. That table gives V, J and clone size, and the DNA gave D and trimming. The sample shows over 100,000 clones, 85% of them seen only once. The data originate from a study of blood T cell repertoires in COVID-19. The wider study: Donors in the United States, Italy and Spain gave samples during acute or convalescent COVID-19. In each case, the material was cDNA or gDNA derived from T cells, B-cell-depleted T cells, or PBMCs.

The J segment lost 6 bases and the V segment lost 6 bases, leaving 8 bases of the junction unmatched. In germline, CDR1 is MNHEY, CDR2 SVGAGI. This CDR3 comprises 15 residues. The chain links TRBV6-5 to TRBJ1-6, with TRBD1 identical over 7 bases. The sample taken for sequencing was peripheral blood. This clonotype was obtained from a middle-aged man with acute or convalescent COVID-19. This CDR3 reads CASRRPGTANSPLHF. Written as DNA, the CDR3 is TGTGCCAGCAGACGCCCCGGGACAGCTAATTCACCCCTCCACTTT.